This T cell receptor (beta chain) was sequenced in a study of cytomegalovirus exposure and HLA in healthy donors. PCR employed 60 Vbeta and 13 Jbeta primers. The table came from immunoSEQ multiplex PCR; TCRdb's copy has only in-frame clones and leaves some out. The profile shows about 250,000 clones, around 90% of them singletons. In germline, CDR1 is WNHNN, CDR2 SYGVQD (reference sequence). The junction had 5 bases not matched to a gene; V was cut back by 3 bases and J by 3 bases. The CDR3 sequence is 14 residues long. The receptor was derived from a girl aged 2 to 9 in good health and CMV-seronegative. The gene calls are TRBV10-1 and TRBJ2-7, with 7 bases identical to TRBD1. Sequencing was carried out using PBMCs. CDR3 DNA sequence: TGCGCCAGCAGTGATTACAGGGGATTCTACGAGCAGTACTTC. Translating gives CASSDYRGFYEQYF.